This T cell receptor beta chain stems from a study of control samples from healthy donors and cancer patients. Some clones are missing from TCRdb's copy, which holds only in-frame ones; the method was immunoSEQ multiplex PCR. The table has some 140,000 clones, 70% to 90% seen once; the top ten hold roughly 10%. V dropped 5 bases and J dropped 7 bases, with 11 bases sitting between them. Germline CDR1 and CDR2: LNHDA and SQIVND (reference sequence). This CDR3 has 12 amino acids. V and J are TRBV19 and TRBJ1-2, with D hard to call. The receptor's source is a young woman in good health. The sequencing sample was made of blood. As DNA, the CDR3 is TGTGCCAGTAGTTGGTCAGAAGGTGGCTACACCTTC. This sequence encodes CASSWSEGGYTF.